A selection of T cell receptor beta chains follows, all from one sample in a study of cytomegalovirus exposure and HLA in healthy donors. Sequenced by immunoSEQ multiplex PCR; TCRdb stores in-frame clones only, minus some. The sample yields about 70,000 clones, roughly 90% seen once. The sequenced sample was PBMCs. The receptors were sampled from a woman aged 25-40 years in good health and CMV-seronegative. Each CDR3 is given with its conserved first and last residue. D genes are given only for firm matches. Clone size is stated in some rows and not others, as once, few, many or a class when expanded.

DNA: TGTGCCAGCACCGGTAGCGGTCCCTACAATGAGCAGTTCTTC
CDR3: CASTGSGPYNEQFF
V: TRBV28
size: .
J: TRBJ2-1
D: .

DNA: TGTGCCAGCTCGGCCGGAGGGCAGTACTTC
CDR3: CASSAGGQYF
V: TRBV2
size: few
J: TRBJ2-7
D: .

DNA: TGTGCCAGCAGCATCCGGGACAGGGGCCAAGCGGGGTCCTACAATGAGCAGTTCTTC
CDR3: CASSIRDRGQAGSYNEQFF
V: TRBV7-9
size: .
J: TRBJ2-1
D: TRBD1

DNA: TGTGCCAGCAGTTACCTTAGGGCAGGGAGCACAGATACGCAGTATTTT
CDR3: CASSYLRAGSTDTQYF
V: TRBV28
size: .
J: TRBJ2-3
D: .

DNA: TGTGCCAGCAGCGGGTGGACTAGCGAGACCTTCTACCACACAGATACGCAGTATTTT
CDR3: CASSGWTSETFYHTDTQYF
V: TRBV11-1
size: .
J: TRBJ2-3
D: TRBD2

DNA: TGTGCCAGCAGCTCCGGGGGGCGCCGGTACTTC
CDR3: CASSSGGRRYF
V: TRBV11-2
size: .
J: TRBJ2-7
D: .

DNA: TGCGCCAGCAGCTTGGAAGCCTCATCTGGAAACACCATATATTTT
CDR3: CASSLEASSGNTIYF
V: TRBV5-1
size: .
J: TRBJ1-3
D: .

DNA: TGTGCCAGCAGCTTCCGACTAGCGGGTGCCTCGGAGACCCAGTACTTC
CDR3: CASSFRLAGASETQYF
V: TRBV7-8
size: .
J: TRBJ2-5
D: TRBD2

DNA: TGTGCCAGCAGCCCAAACCCGGGAGGGGCTAACACTGAAGCTTTCTTT
CDR3: CASSPNPGGANTEAFF
V: TRBV13
size: .
J: TRBJ1-1
D: .

DNA: TGTGCCAGCAGTGCGACAGGGGAAAATCAGCCCCAGCATTTT
CDR3: CASSATGENQPQHF
V: TRBV6-6
size: .
J: TRBJ1-5
D: TRBD1

DNA: TGTGCCATCAGCAGGACACCGCAAAACTACGAGCAGTACTTC
CDR3: CAISRTPQNYEQYF
V: TRBV10-3
size: .
J: TRBJ2-7
D: .

DNA: TGCGCCAGCAGCTCCCCCGGGACAACCTACGAGCAGTACTTC
CDR3: CASSSPGTTYEQYF
V: TRBV5-1
size: .
J: TRBJ2-7
D: .

DNA: TGTGCCAGCAGCCAAGATCGGACTAGCGGCACAGATACGCAGTATTTT
CDR3: CASSQDRTSGTDTQYF
V: TRBV4-2
size: few
J: TRBJ2-3
D: TRBD2

DNA: TGTGCCAGCCGGACAGGGGTTACCACAAACACTGAAGCTTTCTTT
CDR3: CASRTGVTTNTEAFF
V: TRBV2
size: .
J: TRBJ1-1
D: TRBD1

DNA: TGTGCCATCAGTTTACTAGCGGGAGGAAACAATGAGCAGTTCTTC
CDR3: CAISLLAGGNNEQFF
V: TRBV10-3
size: .
J: TRBJ2-1
D: TRBD2

DNA: TGTGCCAGCAGAGTTTTTTTACAGGGGGGGAAGCAGTACTTC
CDR3: CASRVFLQGGKQYF
V: TRBV2
size: .
J: TRBJ2-7
D: .

DNA: TGCAGCGTTCAGGAACTAGCCAAAAACATTCAGTACTTC
CDR3: CSVQELAKNIQYF
V: TRBV29-1
size: .
J: TRBJ2-4
D: .

DNA: TGTGCCAGCAGCGTAGATTCGACAGTGTTCGGCGGGGAGCTGTTTTTT
CDR3: CASSVDSTVFGGELFF
V: TRBV9
size: .
J: TRBJ2-2
D: .

DNA: TGTGCCAGCAGCTTAGTACAGGGGGGCACTGAAGCTTTCTTT
CDR3: CASSLVQGGTEAFF
V: TRBV7-6
size: .
J: TRBJ1-1
D: TRBD1

DNA: TGTGCCAGCAGCTTAGGAGCAGGGGGCTCTGGAAACACCATATATTTT
CDR3: CASSLGAGGSGNTIYF
V: TRBV7-9
size: .
J: TRBJ1-3
D: TRBD1

DNA: TGTGCCAGCAGCCAAGAGACTAGTCGTGCAGATACGCAGTATTTT
CDR3: CASSQETSRADTQYF
V: TRBV4-2
size: .
J: TRBJ2-3
D: .

DNA: TGCGCCAGCAGCCGAGGACAGGGCGCCCACTATGGCTACACCTTC
CDR3: CASSRGQGAHYGYTF
V: TRBV4-1
size: .
J: TRBJ1-2
D: TRBD1

DNA: TGCGCCAGCAGCTTCCGCCTACTGGGACAACCCGGGACTAGCGGGGGAAACACAGATACGCAGTATTTT
CDR3: CASSFRLLGQPGTSGGNTDTQYF
V: TRBV5-1
size: .
J: TRBJ2-3
D: TRBD2

DNA: TGTGCCAGCAGCTTCGGGACAGGGGATGAGGAAAAACTGTTTTTT
CDR3: CASSFGTGDEEKLFF
V: TRBV9
size: .
J: TRBJ1-4
D: TRBD1

DNA: TGCGCCAGCAGCTTGTTAGGGAGGGCGGGGGAGCAGTACTTC
CDR3: CASSLLGRAGEQYF
V: TRBV5-1
size: .
J: TRBJ2-7
D: TRBD2

DNA: TGTGCCGGCAGCTTTGCTAGCCCCTACGAGCAGTACTTC
CDR3: CAGSFASPYEQYF
V: TRBV5-6
size: .
J: TRBJ2-7
D: .

DNA: TGTGCCAGCAGCAAATCTGGTTTACCGGACAGGGGGAAAAGGGCAGCCTACAATGAGCAGTTCTTC
CDR3: CASSKSGLPDRGKRAAYNEQFF
V: TRBV21-1
size: .
J: TRBJ2-1
D: .

DNA: TGTGCCAGCAGCCCGCGGGGGGTAGCCGGCTACAATGAGCAGTTCTTC
CDR3: CASSPRGVAGYNEQFF
V: TRBV13
size: .
J: TRBJ2-1
D: TRBD2

DNA: TGTGCCAGCAGGGTATTGGGACTAGCGGGACATGAGCAGTTCTTC
CDR3: CASRVLGLAGHEQFF
V: TRBV2
size: .
J: TRBJ2-1
D: TRBD2

DNA: TGCGCCAGCAGCCTTACCCAGGGGCCCGAAGAGACCCAGTACTTC
CDR3: CASSLTQGPEETQYF
V: TRBV5-1
size: .
J: TRBJ2-5
D: .

DNA: TGTGCCAGCAGTCGGGGATTGGGCGGCTACACCTTC
CDR3: CASSRGLGGYTF
V: TRBV6-1
size: .
J: TRBJ1-2
D: .

DNA: TGCGCCACCCTTAGCGGGAGGGCCGTAGAGCAGTACTTC
CDR3: CATLSGRAVEQYF
V: TRBV10-1
size: once
J: TRBJ2-7
D: TRBD2

DNA: TGTGCCAGCAGAAGCTCACAGGGGCATGAGCAGTTCTTC
CDR3: CASRSSQGHEQFF
V: TRBV5-8
size: .
J: TRBJ2-1
D: TRBD1

DNA: TGTGCCAGCAGGTATCCGCTCCCCGGGACACCGGAAAACACCGGGGAGCTGTTTTTT
CDR3: CASRYPLPGTPENTGELFF
V: TRBV7-8
size: .
J: TRBJ2-2
D: .

DNA: TGTGCCATCGGTTACAGGGGATCGGCCGAGCAGTACTTC
CDR3: CAIGYRGSAEQYF
V: TRBV10-3
size: .
J: TRBJ2-7
D: TRBD1

DNA: TGTGCCAGCAGCCATTGGACAGGGATGAACACTGAAGCTTTCTTT
CDR3: CASSHWTGMNTEAFF
V: TRBV27
size: .
J: TRBJ1-1
D: TRBD1

DNA: TGTGCCAGCAGTTCACAGGGAGGAAACACCATATATTTT
CDR3: CASSSQGGNTIYF
V: TRBV27
size: .
J: TRBJ1-3
D: .

DNA: TGTGCCAGCAGCTTGGCGGAAAATAACAGGAGCAATCAGCCCCAGCATTTT
CDR3: CASSLAENNRSNQPQHF
V: TRBV12-1
size: few
J: TRBJ1-5
D: .

DNA: TGTGCCAGCAGCCAAGACCGACTAGCGGGAGGGCCGAGCATTCAGTACTTC
CDR3: CASSQDRLAGGPSIQYF
V: TRBV4-2
size: .
J: TRBJ2-4
D: TRBD2

DNA: TGTGCCACCAGTGGGAATTGGGCGGGAGTCAGTAATGAGCAGTTCTTC
CDR3: CATSGNWAGVSNEQFF
V: TRBV19
size: once
J: TRBJ2-1
D: TRBD2

DNA: TGTGCCAGCAGACGTAGCGGGAGGGGCGATGAGCAGTTCTTC
CDR3: CASRRSGRGDEQFF
V: TRBV6-5
size: .
J: TRBJ2-1
D: TRBD2

DNA: TGTGCCAGCAGCATGACAGGGGGCAATCAGCCCCAGCATTTT
CDR3: CASSMTGGNQPQHF
V: TRBV7-9
size: .
J: TRBJ1-5
D: TRBD1

DNA: TGTGCCAGCAGTCCAAATAGCGGGAGGACTTACAATGAGCAGTTCTTC
CDR3: CASSPNSGRTYNEQFF
V: TRBV6-4
size: .
J: TRBJ2-1
D: TRBD2

DNA: TGTGCCAGCAGTTCCCCCGGGTTGGGCACAGATACGCAGTATTTT
CDR3: CASSSPGLGTDTQYF
V: TRBV28
size: .
J: TRBJ2-3
D: .

DNA: TGTGCCAGCAGTGAATTTAAGAACACTGAAGCTTTCTTT
CDR3: CASSEFKNTEAFF
V: TRBV25-1
size: .
J: TRBJ1-1
D: .

DNA: TGTGCCAGCAGCAGCCTCCGGGACAGGAAAGAGACCCAGTACTTC
CDR3: CASSSLRDRKETQYF
V: TRBV5-6
size: .
J: TRBJ2-5
D: TRBD1

DNA: TGTGCCAGCAGCTCACAGGGGTATGGCTACACCTTC
CDR3: CASSSQGYGYTF
V: TRBV5-8
size: .
J: TRBJ1-2
D: TRBD1

DNA: TGTGCCAGTAGTGAATTACCGGGACAGTCTAACTATGGCTACACCTTC
CDR3: CASSELPGQSNYGYTF
V: TRBV19
size: .
J: TRBJ1-2
D: TRBD1

DNA: TGTGCCAGCAGCCAAGAAGCGGGAGGCGATTACGAGCAGTACTTC
CDR3: CASSQEAGGDYEQYF
V: TRBV4-2
size: .
J: TRBJ2-7
D: TRBD2